The entry that follows covers one T cell receptor beta chain sequence. Its antigen is undetermined. Libraries were prepared by immunoSEQ multiplex PCR; TCRdb keeps only in-frame clonotypes and omits some of them. The profile shows 150,000 to 200,000 clones, roughly nine tenths of them singletons. This record comes from a study of T cell responses to AZD1222 COVID-19 vaccine. Whole-study context: It was second doses at about 4 or about 12 weeks that were pooled. General study results and limits: CD4 TCRs linked to vaccination spanned spike, dominating at 160-218 and 743-854. Repertoires were sampled only after the peak T cell response. In a largely white British group with more females than males, clonal diversity was possibly underestimated.

The CDR3 consists of 15 residues. Germline V gives CDR1 SQVTM, CDR2 ANQGSEA. V trimming: 2 bases; J trimming: 4 bases; junction bases outside the gene matches: 3. The chain uses TRBV29-1 and TRBJ2-3; 13 bases are shared with TRBD2. The sample was peripheral blood, taken on day 0 of AZD1222 vaccination. This TCR came from an adult in good health. The CDR3 loop is CSVETSGRASDTQYF. The CDR3 DNA follows: TGCAGCGTTGAAACTAGCGGGAGGGCCTCAGATACGCAGTATTTT.